Following are 22 T cell receptor beta chains from one sample sequenced in a study of blood T cell repertoires in COVID-19. The assay was immunoSEQ multiplex PCR, and TCRdb's table has in-frame clones only and misses some. The data hold around 260,000 clones, with roughly 90% observed a single time. The sample was peripheral blood. These receptors were taken from a young woman with active or convalescent COVID-19.

The chain recombines TRBV10-3 with TRBJ2-3; 7 bases match TRBD1. V lost 11 bases, J lost 3 bases, and 14 bases stayed unmatched. Per germline, CDR1 ENHRY and CDR2 SYGVKD. The CDR3 has 15 residues. In nucleotides, the CDR3 is TGTGCCTCCGGCACCGACAAGGGGGCAACAGATACGCAGTATTTT. Translated: CASGTDKGATDTQYF.

The chain is built from TRBV18 and TRBJ2-7, with 7 positions matching TRBD1. Per the germline V gene, CDR1 is KGHSH and CDR2 is LQKENI. J gave up 0 bases and V 3 bases, and 5 bases lay outside the gene matches. This CDR3 spans 15 amino acids. The CDR3: CASSPKTGASYEQYF. In DNA form, the CDR3 reads TGTGCCAGCTCACCTAAAACAGGGGCCTCCTACGAGCAGTACTTC.

The chain links TRBV2 to TRBJ1-6; TRBD1 matches 8 bases. Germline lookup yields CDR1 SNHLY and CDR2 FYNNEI. With 2 bases clipped from V and 3 bases from J, the junction kept 9 bases outside the gene matches. The CDR3 loop spans 18 amino acids. CDR3 nucleotide sequence: TGTGCCAGCAGTGAACCAGAGGACAGGGCCTTCTATAATTCACCCCTCCACTTT. Encoded protein: CASSEPEDRAFYNSPLHF.

A single count supports this clone. The chain joins TRBV5-1 to TRBJ2-3; 11 nucleotides match TRBD2. The germline V gene encodes CDR1 SGHRS and CDR2 YFSETQ. This CDR3 comprises 16 residues. V shed 4 bases and J 4 bases; nucleotides not matched to a gene: 8. DNA of the CDR3: TGCGCCAGCAGCACAGTAGCGGGGGGGCTGCCAGATACGCAGTATTTT. Its protein is CASSTVAGGLPDTQYF.

This clone was seen only once. The CDR3 DNA reads as TGTGCCAGCAGCCAAGGGGGACTAGCAAGTACCAATGAGCAGTTCTTC. It encodes CASSQGGLASTNEQFF. V gene TRBV3-1 (or the pseudogene TRBV3-2) combines with J gene TRBJ2-1; 9 nucleotides agree with TRBD2. V shed 1 base and J 6 bases; nucleotides not matched to a gene: 7. Germline values: CDR1 LGHDT, CDR2 YNNKEL (reference sequence). There are 16 residues in the CDR3.

This clone has more than one count but fewer than ten. The CDR3 bases are TGTGCCAGCAGCCACACGGCCGGACAAAACACTGAAGCTTTCTTT. Translation gives CASSHTAGQNTEAFF. This rearrangement joins TRBV7-9 to TRBJ1-1; TRBD1 is a possible D gene (5 bases). The CDR3 has 15 amino acids. The V end was cut by 5 bases, the J end by 2 bases, with 15 bases between. Germline CDR1 reads SEHNR; CDR2 reads FQNEAQ (reference sequence).

This clone occurred a few times. The V gene is TRBV29-1, the J gene TRBJ1-3, with 7 bases that match TRBD1. Germline V gene lookup returns CDR1 SQVTM and CDR2 ANQGSEA. V was pared by 7 bases and J by 0 bases, with 3 bases of the junction left unmatched. CDR3 length: 13 residues. CDR3 nucleotides: TGCAGCGCGACAGGGAACTCTGGAAACACCATATATTTT. Translated, it gives CSATGNSGNTIYF. The full variable domain, its missing parts supplied by reference TRBV29-1 and TRBJ1-3, is SAVISQKPSRDICQRGTSLTIQCQVDSQVTMMFWYRQQPGQSLTLIATANQGSEATYESGFVIDKFPISRPNLTFSTLTVSNMSPEDSSIYLCSATGNSGNTIYFGEGSWLTVV.

The chain uses TRBV5-8 and TRBJ2-2; D is perhaps TRBD1 (5 bases). The CDR3 covers 13 residues. Germline CDR1 reads SGHTS; CDR2 reads YDEGEE. V shed 4 bases and J shed 6 bases, with 10 bases lying between them. The CDR3 sequence is CASSPRVSGELFF. DNA of the CDR3: TGTGCCAGCAGCCCCAGGGTTTCCGGGGAGCTGTTTTTT.

This clone has just a few counts. The rearrangement uses TRBV6-5 and TRBJ2-5, with D maybe TRBD2 (5 bases). Germline V gives CDR1 MNHEY, CDR2 SVGAGI. CDR3 size: 12 residues. The ends were cut back, 5 bases at V and 5 bases at J, with 9 bases in the middle. CDR3 in DNA: TGTGCCAGCAGTCAACTAGGGGAGACCCAGTACTTC. Protein: CASSQLGETQYF.

V is TRBV7-2 and J is TRBJ1-4, with a possible D match to TRBD1 (5 bases). Trimming shortened V by 2 bases and J by 13 bases, and 14 bases separated the two germline ends. Germline V gives CDR1 SGHTA, CDR2 FQGNSA. This CDR3 has 13 amino acids. The CDR3 region has the DNA TGTGCCAGCAGCTTAAGGCAGGGTGGTACACTGTTTTTT. Encoded protein: CASSLRQGGTLFF. Full variable domain (outside the CDR3, taken from reference TRBV7-2 and TRBJ1-4): GAGVSQSPSNKVTEKGKDVELRCDPISGHTALYWYRQSLGQGLEFLIYFQGNSAPDKSGLPSDRFSAERTGGSVSTLTIQRTQQEDSAVYLCASSLRQGGTLFFGSGTQLSVL.

The chain recombines TRBV7-3 with TRBJ2-1, with 11 bases that match TRBD1. The junction had 11 bases not matched to a gene; V was cut back by 3 bases and J by 4 bases. Germline CDR1 SGHTA, CDR2 FQGTGA. CDR3 length equals 18 residues. CDR3 in DNA: TGTGCCAGCAGCTTCGAACCCTGGGGGACAGGGGGATACAATGAGCAGTTCTTC. Translating gives CASSFEPWGTGGYNEQFF.

This chain uses TRBV29-1 with TRBJ1-3, with D unclear. Germline CDR1 reads SQVTM; CDR2 reads ANQGSEA. The CDR3 consists of 12 residues. Trimming pared 5 bases from V and 0 bases from J, leaving 5 bases between. In DNA form, the CDR3 reads TGCAGCGTTCGAGGCTCTGGAAACACCATATATTTT. Its translation: CSVRGSGNTIYF.

The J gene is TRBJ2-2, the V gene TRBV18; D remains unclear. CDR3 size: 16 residues. V was pared by 1 base and J by 2 bases, with 11 bases between. CDR1 KGHSH and CDR2 LQKENI come from the germline V gene. The CDR3 region has the DNA TGTGCCAGCTCACCACTGTACAGAGTAAACACCGGGGAGCTGTTTTTT. Its translation: CASSPLYRVNTGELFF.

The rearrangement uses TRBV4-3 and TRBJ2-2; 11 nucleotides agree with TRBD1. This CDR3 has 17 residues. J lost 6 bases, V lost 0 bases, and 6 bases had no gene match. Looked up from germline, CDR1 is LGHNA and CDR2 is YSLEER. The CDR3 DNA follows: TGCGCCAGCAGCCAAGATTGGGGACAGGGGGACTCCGGGGAGCTGTTTTTT. Amino acids: CASSQDWGQGDSGELFF.

The chain combines TRBV14 with TRBJ1-6, with TRBD1 identical over 7 bases. The germline CDR1 and CDR2 sequences are SGHDN and FVKESK. V shed 3 bases and J 13 bases; nucleotides not matched to a gene: 15. The CDR3 spans 16 residues. CDR3 protein: CASSQMTGTHFAPLHF. CDR3 nucleotide sequence: TGTGCCAGCAGCCAGATGACAGGGACCCATTTTGCCCCCCTCCACTTT. Filled out from reference TRBV14 and TRBJ1-6, the complete variable domain reads EAGVTQFPSHSVIEKGQTVTLRCDPISGHDNLYWYRRVMGKEIKFLLHFVKESKQDESGMPNNRFLAERTGGTYSTLKVQPAELEDSGVYFCASSQMTGTHFAPLHFGNGTRLTVT.

The rearrangement uses TRBV28 and TRBJ1-1, with a possible D match to TRBD1 (5 bases). The V end was cut by 4 bases, the J end by 11 bases, with 11 bases between. This CDR3 contains 11 residues. Germline values: CDR1 MDHEN, CDR2 SYDVKM. The CDR3 here is CASSWEGWAFF. The CDR3 DNA follows: TGTGCCAGCAGTTGGGAGGGGTGGGCTTTCTTT.

This clone was observed a handful of times. The chain recombines TRBV2 with TRBJ2-2; D remains ambiguous. The V end lost 2 bases, the J end lost 4 bases, and 11 bases lay between the germline ends. CDR3 length: 15 amino acids. The V gene's germline CDR1 is SNHLY and CDR2 FYNNEI. The CDR3 DNA reads TGTGCCAGCAGTGAAATGAGACAAAGCACCGGGGAGCTGTTTTTT. It codes for CASSEMRQSTGELFF. Full variable domain (missing parts from reference TRBV2 and TRBJ2-2): EPEVTQTPSHQVTQMGQEVILRCVPISNHLYFYWYRQILGQKVEFLVSFYNNEISEKSEIFDDQFSVERPDGSNFTLKIRSTKLEDSAMYFCASSEMRQSTGELFFGEGSRLTVL.

CDR3 nucleotides: TGTGCCAGCAGCTTAATGCCAGGGGGCCCCTACGAGCAGTACTTC. The encoded protein is CASSLMPGGPYEQYF. This chain links TRBV7-3 with TRBJ2-7; 8 nucleotides align to TRBD1. Germline V gene lookup returns CDR1 SGHTA and CDR2 FQGTGA. The V and J ends lost 1 base and 2 bases, in that order; junction bases with no gene match: 4. CDR3 length: 15 amino acids.

The chain couples TRBV6-6 to TRBJ1-2; a possible D gene is TRBD1 (6 bases). V gave up 8 bases and J gave up 5 bases, with 15 bases separating them. The CDR3 sequence is 13 residues long. Germline CDR1 MNHNY, CDR2 SVGAGI (reference sequence). CDR3 in DNA: TGTGCCAGCTCGACGTACCAGGGGTATGGCTACACCTTC. Its protein is CASSTYQGYGYTF.

The chain recombines TRBV11-2 with TRBJ1-2; D is uncertain. Trimming cost V 4 bases and J 4 bases, with 10 bases left between them. The CDR3 covers 13 residues. Germline-derived CDR1 and CDR2 are SGHAT and FQNNGV. The CDR3 DNA reads as TGTGCCAGCAGCTCCGGCGGGGTCTATGGCTACACCTTC. Translated, it gives CASSSGGVYGYTF.

The chain employs TRBV5-5 and TRBJ1-2; 9 nucleotides align to TRBD1. There are 15 residues in the CDR3. Germline V lookup: CDR1 SGHKS, CDR2 YYEKEE (reference sequence). V shed 4 bases and J 2 bases; nucleotides not matched to a gene: 6. The CDR3 loop reads CASSGAGTGNYGYTF. The CDR3 DNA reads as TGTGCCAGCAGCGGGGCCGGGACAGGGAACTATGGCTACACCTTC. The full variable domain, rest sourced from reference TRBV5-5 and TRBJ1-2, is DAGVTQSPTHLIKTRGQQVTLRCSPISGHKSVSWYQQVLGQGPQFIFQYYEKEERGRGNFPDRFSARQFPNYSSELNVNALLLGDSALYLCASSGAGTGNYGYTFGSGTRLTVV.

This clone was seen a handful of times. The J gene is TRBJ2-5, the V gene TRBV6-1; no definite D call. The CDR3 spans 12 residues. Deletions cut 3 bases from V and 4 bases from J, with 6 bases between. The germline V gene has CDR1 MNHNS and CDR2 SASEGT. The CDR3: CASSEHGETQYF. CDR3 bases: TGTGCCAGCAGTGAGCACGGAGAGACCCAGTACTTC.